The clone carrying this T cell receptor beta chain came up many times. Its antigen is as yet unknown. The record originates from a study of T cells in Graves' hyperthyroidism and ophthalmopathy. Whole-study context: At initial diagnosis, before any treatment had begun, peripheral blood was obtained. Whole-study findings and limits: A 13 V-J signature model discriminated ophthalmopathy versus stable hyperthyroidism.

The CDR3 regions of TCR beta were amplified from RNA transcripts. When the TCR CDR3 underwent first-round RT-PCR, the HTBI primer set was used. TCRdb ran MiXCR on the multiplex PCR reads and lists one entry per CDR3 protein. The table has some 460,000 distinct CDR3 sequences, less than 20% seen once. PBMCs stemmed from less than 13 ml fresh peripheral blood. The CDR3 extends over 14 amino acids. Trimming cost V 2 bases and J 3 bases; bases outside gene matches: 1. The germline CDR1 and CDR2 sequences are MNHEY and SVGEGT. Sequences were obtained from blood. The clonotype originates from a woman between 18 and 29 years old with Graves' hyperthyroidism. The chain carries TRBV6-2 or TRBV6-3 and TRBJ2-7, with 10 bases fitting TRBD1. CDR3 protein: CASSYGDRGYEQYF. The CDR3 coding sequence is TGTGCCAGCAGTTACGGGGACAGGGGCTACGAGCAGTACTTC.